A selection of T cell receptor beta chains follows, all from one sample in a study of CD8 T cells in Susac syndrome. In TCRdb, the immunoSEQ multiplex PCR reads were re-called with MiXCR into one record per CDR3 protein. The sample yields 250,000 to 300,000 distinct CDR3 sequences, around 83% seen once. Input material: CD8+ T cells from PBMCs. The receptors here all came from a human donor with multiple sclerosis. The CDR3 runs from the conserved cysteine through the conserved F or W. A D gene is named only where the DNA matches it firmly. Where a row states a size, it is once, few, many or the class of an expanded clone; other rows omit it.

CDR3 length	J gene	clone size	D gene	V gene	CDR3 DNA	CDR3 protein
15	TRBJ1-1	NA	TRBD1	TRBV12-3/TRBV12-4	TGTGCCAGCAGTTTTACCGACAGGGGCTTCGCTGAAGCTTTCTTT	CASSFTDRGFAEAFF
21	TRBJ2-1	NA	TRBD2	TRBV6-8	TGTGCCAGCAGTTACTCGAGTAGGCCCGGGTTTCTAGCGGGACGGCCCAATGAGCAGTTCTTC	CASSYSSRPGFLAGRPNEQFF
12	TRBJ2-1	NA	TRBD2	TRBV2	TGTGCCAGCAGGGGGAGGGCCGGTGAGCAGTTCTTC	CASRGRAGEQFF
14	TRBJ1-1	NA	NA	TRBV28	TGTGCCAGCAAAAACCGAGGCCCTAACACTGAAGCTTTCTTT	CASKNRGPNTEAFF
15	TRBJ2-2	once	NA	TRBV30	TGTGCCTGGAAAACGGGGAGATCCGCGGCCGGGGAGCTGTTTTTT	CAWKTGRSAAGELFF
18	TRBJ1-1	NA	TRBD1	TRBV6-2/TRBV6-3	TGTGCCAGCAGTCGTCGCGACAGGGAAGTAGAGAGGGGCACTGAAGCTTTCTTT	CASSRRDREVERGTEAFF
13	TRBJ1-1	NA	NA	TRBV27	TGTGCCAGCAGTTCGGCAGTAGACACTGAAGCTTTCTTT	CASSSAVDTEAFF
16	TRBJ1-5	NA	TRBD1	TRBV6-6	TGTGCCAGCAGTTCCCACCGGGACAGCCTCAATCAGCCCCAGCATTTT	CASSSHRDSLNQPQHF
17	TRBJ1-6	once	NA	TRBV9	TGTGCCAGCAGCGTAGAGGGTGGCAGCTCCTATAATTCACCCCTCCACTTT	CASSVEGGSSYNSPLHF
12	TRBJ1-2	NA	NA	TRBV28	TGTGCCAGCAGTTTCGGAGTGCAGGGCTACACCTTC	CASSFGVQGYTF
15	TRBJ2-7	NA	TRBD1	TRBV7-9	TGTGCCAGCAGCTCGGTCCGAGAACAGGGGTACGAGCAGTACTTC	CASSSVREQGYEQYF
15	TRBJ2-1	NA	NA	TRBV27	TGTGCCAGCGGGTGGGTCGGACTCGAATACAATGAGCAGTTCTTC	CASGWVGLEYNEQFF
12	TRBJ2-3	NA	NA	TRBV29-1	TGCAGCGTTGAAGATGGGACAGATACGCAGTATTTT	CSVEDGTDTQYF
14	TRBJ2-5	NA	NA	TRBV12-3/TRBV12-4	TGTGCCAGCAGTTCCGGGGTAGGACAAGAGACCCAGTACTTC	CASSSGVGQETQYF
11	TRBJ2-1	NA	NA	TRBV7-9	TGTGCCAGCGGCCCAGAAGTTGAGCAGTTCTTC	CASGPEVEQFF
14	TRBJ2-7	NA	NA	TRBV7-8	TGTGCCAGCAGCTTAGAGCGTAGTTCCTACGAGCAGTACTTC	CASSLERSSYEQYF
16	TRBJ2-3	NA	TRBD2	TRBV6-6	TGTGCCAGCTTGTCAAAAGCGGGAGAGAGGACAGATACGCAGTATTTT	CASLSKAGERTDTQYF
14	TRBJ2-1	NA	TRBD2	TRBV7-3	TGTGCCAGCAGCCTGGTTGGGGGGGTCAATGAGCAGTTCTTC	CASSLVGGVNEQFF
12	TRBJ1-1	NA	NA	TRBV9	TGTGCCAGCGGACTCCCGAACACTGAAGCTTTCTTT	CASGLPNTEAFF
17	TRBJ2-1	NA	TRBD2	TRBV20-1	TGCAGTGGCGGGACTAGCGGGAGAACAGGCTCCTACAATGAGCAGTTCTTC	CSGGTSGRTGSYNEQFF
14	TRBJ2-2	NA	NA	TRBV20-1	TGCAGTGCGCAGACGGGGGATCACACCGGGGAGCTGTTTTTT	CSAQTGDHTGELFF
14	TRBJ2-7	few	NA	TRBV6-1	TGTGCCAGCAGTCAGTGGGGGGAAGACTACGAGCAGTACTTC	CASSQWGEDYEQYF